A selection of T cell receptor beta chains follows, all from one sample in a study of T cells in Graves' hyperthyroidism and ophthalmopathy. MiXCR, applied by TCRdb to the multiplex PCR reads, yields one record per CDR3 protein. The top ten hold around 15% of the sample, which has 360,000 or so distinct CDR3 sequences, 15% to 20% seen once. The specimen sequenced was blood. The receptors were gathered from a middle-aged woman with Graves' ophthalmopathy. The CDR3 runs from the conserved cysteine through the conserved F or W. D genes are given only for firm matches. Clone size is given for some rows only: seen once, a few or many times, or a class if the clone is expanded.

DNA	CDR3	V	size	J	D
TGCAGTGCAAAGCCGATGGGAGGGGCCAACGTCCTGACTTTC	CSAKPMGGANVLTF	TRBV20-1	NA	TRBJ2-6	NA
TGTGCCAGCAGCAAAGTGGGGGGCGAGCAGTACTTC	CASSKVGGEQYF	TRBV12-3/TRBV12-4	many	TRBJ2-7	NA
TGTGCCAGCAGGAGACGCGGGGAGCTGTTTTTT	CASRRRGELFF	TRBV6-2/TRBV6-3	NA	TRBJ2-2	NA
TGTGCCAGCAGCTTCGACCGAGCGAGGGGGTCACCCCTCCACTTT	CASSFDRARGSPLHF	TRBV11-2	many	TRBJ1-6	NA
TGCAGTGCTATCCTGGGAACTGAAGCTTTCTTT	CSAILGTEAFF	TRBV20-1	many	TRBJ1-1	NA
TGTGCCAGCAGCCCTCGACTCGCTATCGAGGAGACCCAGTACTTC	CASSPRLAIEETQYF	TRBV12-3/TRBV12-4	many	TRBJ2-5	NA
TGTGCCTGGAGTGTAAGGCAGGAGGAGACCCAGTACTTC	CAWSVRQEETQYF	TRBV30	many	TRBJ2-5	NA
TGTGCCAGCAGTGAACAGGGGGCTCCTGGCTATGGCTACACCTTC	CASSEQGAPGYGYTF	TRBV6-1	NA	TRBJ1-2	TRBD1
TGTGCCAGCAGCTCTAACGGGGCTAGCGGGAGTTCTCGCTACGAGCAGTACTTC	CASSSNGASGSSRYEQYF	TRBV11-2	few	TRBJ2-7	TRBD2
TGTGCCAGCACCCCCGGACAGGACCCTACCTACGAGCAGTACTTC	CASTPGQDPTYEQYF	TRBV9	many	TRBJ2-7	TRBD1
TGCAGTGCCACGGGGGCGGAAGAGACCCAGTACTTC	CSATGAEETQYF	TRBV20-1	many	TRBJ2-5	NA
TGTGCCAGCAGCCTTGGTCAGGGGCGGAACACTGAAGCTTTCTTT	CASSLGQGRNTEAFF	TRBV14	many	TRBJ1-1	NA
TGTGCCAGCAGCTTGGGGGCGGGTATAGTAGATACGCAGTATTTT	CASSLGAGIVDTQYF	TRBV5-4	NA	TRBJ2-3	NA
TGTGCCAGCAGTTACTCGGACCAGATGAACACCGGGGAGCTGTTTTTT	CASSYSDQMNTGELFF	TRBV6-5	many	TRBJ2-2	NA
TGCAGCGTTGTACAAGGACCTTTTAGCAATCAGCCCCAGCATTTT	CSVVQGPFSNQPQHF	TRBV29-1	many	TRBJ1-5	NA
TGCGCCAGCAGCCAGGCCCTCGGAGGAGAACAGTACTTC	CASSQALGGEQYF	TRBV4-3	NA	TRBJ2-7	NA
TGTGCCAGCATTCCGACAGGGAAGGACTACATCTTC	CASIPTGKDYIF	TRBV12-3/TRBV12-4	NA	TRBJ1-2	TRBD1
TGTGCCAGCAGTTCTACAGGGTCAAGGCAGCCCCAGCATTTT	CASSSTGSRQPQHF	TRBV6-5	many	TRBJ1-5	NA
TGTGCCAGCAGCTTAGCCGGGACCCAGAACACTGAAGCTTTCTTT	CASSLAGTQNTEAFF	TRBV11-1	many	TRBJ1-1	NA
TGTGCCAGCAGGACGGATTACAGGGGAAAAAGCTCTGGAAACACCATATATTTT	CASRTDYRGKSSGNTIYF	TRBV28	many	TRBJ1-3	TRBD1
TGTGCCAGCAGAAAGAAGGGACTAGCGGCCAACACCGGGGAGCTGTTTTTT	CASRKKGLAANTGELFF	TRBV27	many	TRBJ2-2	TRBD2
TGTGCCAGCAGTTACTCCGGGGGATCTCAGCCCCAGCATTTT	CASSYSGGSQPQHF	TRBV6-5	many	TRBJ1-5	NA